Listed below are T cell receptor beta chains from one sample, sequenced in a study of blood T cell repertoires in COVID-19. Only in-frame clones appear in the TCRdb table, and some are missing; sequencing was by immunoSEQ multiplex PCR. This repertoire shows some 200,000 clones, about four fifths found once; its top ten account for about 12%. Material: peripheral blood. The receptors originated from a woman older than 75 with COVID-19, enrolled during active disease. The CDR3 runs from the conserved cysteine through the conserved F or W. Some rows have no size entry. The others give once, few or many, or a class for an expanded clone.

. TRBJ2-7 15 TRBV24-1 CATSDSGGLVNEQYF
. TRBJ1-2 13 TRBV5-6 CASSYDRPYGYTF
. TRBJ1-2 14 TRBV5-1 CASSLGDSPGRYTF
. TRBJ2-1 14 TRBV7-6 CASSRRDYRNEQFF
. TRBJ2-7 14 TRBV28 CASRVAGGSYEQYF
. TRBJ2-1 15 TRBV7-2 CASSLVAGVYNEQFF
. TRBJ2-3 18 TRBV2 CASSAPGLAGGGTDTQYF
. TRBJ1-2 13 TRBV6-5 CASRRDRSYGYTF
. TRBJ1-2 13 TRBV3-1/TRBV3-2 CASSQYAGTGYTF
. TRBJ2-2 23 TRBV2 CASSELIPSASGTLNLYTGELFF
. TRBJ2-5 18 TRBV29-1 CSVDPHLYGLAGQETQYF
. TRBJ1-2 17 TRBV6-1 CASSEGLSQGGFYGYTF
once TRBJ2-3 19 TRBV11-3 CASSFPIGAGDKGTDTQYF
. TRBJ1-1 15 TRBV7-2 CASTWGWQMNTEAFF
. TRBJ1-5 15 TRBV6-5 CASSIQGKGNQPQHF
. TRBJ1-4 16 TRBV25-1 CASSPRQGWTDEKLFF